The clone carrying this TCR beta chain has only a few counts. Its antigen is not identified. These data are taken from a study of T-cell reconstitution after alpha-beta-depleted transplantation in children. Study results and caveats: Expanded graft clones numbering several hundred reportedly gave rise to alpha-beta T cells about two months after transplant.

Germline V gene sequence: CDR1 MNHNS, CDR2 SASEGT. This CDR3 region has 16 residues. V was pared by 6 bases and J by 3 bases, with 6 bases of the junction left unmatched. TCRbeta library preparation incorporated unique molecular identifiers. TCRdb redid the calling of the PCR reads with MiXCR, one entry per CDR3 protein. The data hold fewer than 550,000 distinct CDR3 sequences, with around 15% observed a single time. The sequence was collected from a boy under two years old who had a stem cell transplant for Wiskott-Aldrich syndrome, so the T cells may come from the graft donor. The sample here was PBMCs, mostly from graft donor cells, taken 360 days after TCRalphabeta/CD19-depleted stem cell transplant. The genes are TRBV6-1 and TRBJ2-3; 13 positions match TRBD2. The CDR3 coding sequence is TGTGCCAGCAGGCGCTCGGGACTAGCGGGGACAGATACGCAGTATTTT. It encodes CASRRSGLAGTDTQYF.